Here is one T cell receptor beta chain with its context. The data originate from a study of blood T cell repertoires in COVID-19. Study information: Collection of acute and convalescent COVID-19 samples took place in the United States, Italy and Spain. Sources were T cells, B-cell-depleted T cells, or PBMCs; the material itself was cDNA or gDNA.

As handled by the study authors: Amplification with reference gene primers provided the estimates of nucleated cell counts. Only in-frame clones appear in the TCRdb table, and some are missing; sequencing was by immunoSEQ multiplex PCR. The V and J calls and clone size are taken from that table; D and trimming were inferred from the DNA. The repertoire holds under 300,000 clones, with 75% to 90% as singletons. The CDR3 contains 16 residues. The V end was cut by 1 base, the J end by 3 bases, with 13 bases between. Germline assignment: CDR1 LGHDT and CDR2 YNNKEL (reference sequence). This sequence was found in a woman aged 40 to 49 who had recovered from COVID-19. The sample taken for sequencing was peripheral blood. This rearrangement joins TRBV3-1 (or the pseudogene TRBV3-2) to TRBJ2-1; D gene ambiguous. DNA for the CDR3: TGTGCCAGCAGCCAAGTCGTCTCCACTAACTACAATGAGCAGTTCTTC. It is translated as CASSQVVSTNYNEQFF.